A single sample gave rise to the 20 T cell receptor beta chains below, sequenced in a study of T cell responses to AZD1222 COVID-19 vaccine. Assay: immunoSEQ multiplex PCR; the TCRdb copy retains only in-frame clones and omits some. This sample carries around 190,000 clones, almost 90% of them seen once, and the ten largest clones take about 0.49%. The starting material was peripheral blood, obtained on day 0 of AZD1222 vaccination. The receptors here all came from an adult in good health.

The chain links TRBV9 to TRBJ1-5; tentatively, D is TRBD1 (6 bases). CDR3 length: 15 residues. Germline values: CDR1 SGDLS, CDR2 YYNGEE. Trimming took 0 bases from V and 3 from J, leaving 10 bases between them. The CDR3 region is CASSVVGAPNQPQHF. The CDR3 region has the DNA TGTGCCAGCAGCGTAGTGGGGGCCCCCAATCAGCCCCAGCATTTT.

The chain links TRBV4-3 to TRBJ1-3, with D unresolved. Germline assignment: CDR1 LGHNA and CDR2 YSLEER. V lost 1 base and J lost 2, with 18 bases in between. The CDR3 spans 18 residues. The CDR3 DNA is TGCGCCAGCAGCCAAGGGATCAGCCGGGGTAGGCCTGGAAACACCATATATTTT. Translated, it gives CASSQGISRGRPGNTIYF.

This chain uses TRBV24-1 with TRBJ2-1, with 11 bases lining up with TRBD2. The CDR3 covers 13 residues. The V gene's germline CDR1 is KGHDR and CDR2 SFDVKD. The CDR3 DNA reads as TGTGCGGCCGGGACTAGCGGTATCTATGAGCAGTTCTTC. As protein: CAAGTSGIYEQFF.

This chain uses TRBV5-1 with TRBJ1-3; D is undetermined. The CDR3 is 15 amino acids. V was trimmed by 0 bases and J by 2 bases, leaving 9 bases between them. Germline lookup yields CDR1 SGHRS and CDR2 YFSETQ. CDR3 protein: CASSLAGGTGNTIYF. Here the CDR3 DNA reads TGCGCCAGCAGCTTGGCCGGCGGTACTGGAAACACCATATATTTT.

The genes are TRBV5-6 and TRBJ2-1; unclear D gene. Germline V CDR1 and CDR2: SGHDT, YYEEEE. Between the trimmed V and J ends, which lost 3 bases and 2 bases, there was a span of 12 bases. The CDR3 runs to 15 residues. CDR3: CASSSRPGPYNEQFF. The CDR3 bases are TGTGCCAGCAGCTCTCGGCCCGGACCCTACAATGAGCAGTTCTTC.

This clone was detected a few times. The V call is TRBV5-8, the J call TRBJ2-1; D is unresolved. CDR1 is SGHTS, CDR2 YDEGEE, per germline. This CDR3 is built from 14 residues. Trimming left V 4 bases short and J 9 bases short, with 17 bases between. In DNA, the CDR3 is TGTGCCAGCAGCCCGGATCATCTAAGAGTTGAGCAGTTCTTC. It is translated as CASSPDHLRVEQFF.

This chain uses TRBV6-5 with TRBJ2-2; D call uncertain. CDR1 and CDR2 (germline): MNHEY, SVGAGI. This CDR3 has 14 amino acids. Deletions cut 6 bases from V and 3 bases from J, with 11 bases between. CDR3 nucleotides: TGTGCCAGCAGGGCCGGGCTAGACACCGGGGAGCTGTTTTTT. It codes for CASRAGLDTGELFF.

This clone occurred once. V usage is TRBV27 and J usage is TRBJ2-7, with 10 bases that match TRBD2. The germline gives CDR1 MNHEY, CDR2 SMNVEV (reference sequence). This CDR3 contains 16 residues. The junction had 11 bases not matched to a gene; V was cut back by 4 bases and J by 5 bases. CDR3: CASSSPGSGRGHEQYF. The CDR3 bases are TGTGCCAGCAGTTCCCCCGGGAGCGGGAGGGGCCACGAGCAGTACTTC.

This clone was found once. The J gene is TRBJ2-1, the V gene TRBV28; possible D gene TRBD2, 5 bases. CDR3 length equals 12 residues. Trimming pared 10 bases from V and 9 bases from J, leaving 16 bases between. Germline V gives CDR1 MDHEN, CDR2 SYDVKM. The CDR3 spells CATTTLGAEQFF. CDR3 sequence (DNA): TGTGCCACTACGACCCTGGGAGCTGAGCAGTTCTTC.

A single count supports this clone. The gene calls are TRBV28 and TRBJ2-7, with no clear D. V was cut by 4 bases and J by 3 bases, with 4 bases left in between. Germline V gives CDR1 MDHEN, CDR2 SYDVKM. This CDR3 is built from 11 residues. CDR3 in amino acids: CASSSNYEQYF. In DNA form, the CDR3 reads TGTGCCAGCAGTTCCAACTACGAGCAGTACTTC.

DNA for the CDR3: TGTGCCAGCAGTTTATCCCTCAGCTACACCTTC. Amino acids: CASSLSLSYTF. This chain joins TRBV28 and TRBJ1-2; D gene uncertain. The CDR3 totals 11 residues. V lost 1 base and J 9 bases, leaving 6 bases between the germline ends. Germline CDR1 is MDHEN and CDR2 is SYDVKM.

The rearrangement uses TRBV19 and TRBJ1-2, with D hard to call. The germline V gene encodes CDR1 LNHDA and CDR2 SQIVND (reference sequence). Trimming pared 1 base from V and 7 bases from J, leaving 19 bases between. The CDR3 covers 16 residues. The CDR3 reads CASSIGSNGGLSGYTF. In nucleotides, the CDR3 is TGTGCCAGTAGTATAGGGTCGAATGGAGGCCTCTCTGGCTACACCTTC.

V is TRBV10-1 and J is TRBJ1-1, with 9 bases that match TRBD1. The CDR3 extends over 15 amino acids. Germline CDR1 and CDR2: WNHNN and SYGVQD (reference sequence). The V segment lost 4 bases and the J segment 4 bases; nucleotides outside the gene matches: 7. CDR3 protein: CASSGDRAIGTEAFF. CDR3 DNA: TGCGCCAGCAGTGGGGACAGGGCCATTGGCACTGAAGCTTTCTTT.

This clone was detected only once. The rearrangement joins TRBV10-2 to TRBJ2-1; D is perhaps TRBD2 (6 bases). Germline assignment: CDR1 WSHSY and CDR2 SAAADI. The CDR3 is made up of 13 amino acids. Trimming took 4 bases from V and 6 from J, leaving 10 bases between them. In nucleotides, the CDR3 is TGCGCCAGCAGTGCACTAGCAGGCAATGAGCAGTTCTTC. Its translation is CASSALAGNEQFF.

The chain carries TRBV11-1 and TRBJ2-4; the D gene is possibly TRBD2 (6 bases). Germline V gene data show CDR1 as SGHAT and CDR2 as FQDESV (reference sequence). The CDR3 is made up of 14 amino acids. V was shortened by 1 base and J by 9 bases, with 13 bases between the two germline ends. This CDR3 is CASSLGGDWPIQYF. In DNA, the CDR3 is TGTGCCAGCAGCTTAGGGGGGGACTGGCCCATTCAGTACTTC.

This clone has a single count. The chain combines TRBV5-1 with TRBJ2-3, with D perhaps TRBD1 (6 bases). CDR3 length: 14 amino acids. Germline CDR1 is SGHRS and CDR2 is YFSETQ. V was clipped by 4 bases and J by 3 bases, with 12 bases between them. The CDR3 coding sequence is TGCGCCAGCAGCGCAGGGGTTGCGACAGATACGCAGTATTTT. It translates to CASSAGVATDTQYF.

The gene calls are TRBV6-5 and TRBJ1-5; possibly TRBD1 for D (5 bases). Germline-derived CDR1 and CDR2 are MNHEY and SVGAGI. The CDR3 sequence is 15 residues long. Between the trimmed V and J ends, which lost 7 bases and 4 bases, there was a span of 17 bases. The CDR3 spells CASKVTYRSNQPQHF. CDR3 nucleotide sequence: TGTGCCAGCAAAGTGACATACAGGTCTAATCAGCCCCAGCATTTT.

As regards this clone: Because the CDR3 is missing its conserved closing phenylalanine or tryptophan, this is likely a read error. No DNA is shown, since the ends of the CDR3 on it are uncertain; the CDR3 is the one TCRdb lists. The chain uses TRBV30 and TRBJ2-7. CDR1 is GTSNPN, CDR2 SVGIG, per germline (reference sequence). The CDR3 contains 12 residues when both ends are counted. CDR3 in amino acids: CAWTTAGGAVGY.

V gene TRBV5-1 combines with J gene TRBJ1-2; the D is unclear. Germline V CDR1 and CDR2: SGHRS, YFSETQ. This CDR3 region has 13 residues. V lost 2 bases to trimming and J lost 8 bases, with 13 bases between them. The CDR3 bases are TGCGCCAGCAGCTTTGCCGGTCTACAAGGCTACACCTTC. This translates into CASSFAGLQGYTF.

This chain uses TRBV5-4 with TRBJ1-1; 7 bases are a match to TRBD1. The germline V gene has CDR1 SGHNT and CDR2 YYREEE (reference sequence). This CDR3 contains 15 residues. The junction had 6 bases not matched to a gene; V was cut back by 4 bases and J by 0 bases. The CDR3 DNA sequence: TGTGCCAGCAGCCCGGGACAGTCCATGAACACTGAAGCTTTCTTT. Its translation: CASSPGQSMNTEAFF.